A selection of T cell receptor beta chains follows, all from one sample in a study of blood T cell repertoires in COVID-19. Using immunoSEQ multiplex PCR, the repertoire was profiled, and TCRdb retains in-frame clones only, with some absent. This sample carries 180,000 or so clones, 85% to 90% of them seen once, and the ten largest clones take 2.5% to 3.5%. The material sequenced was peripheral blood. The origin of the receptors is a woman aged 30 to 39 with active or convalescent COVID-19. The CDR3 runs from the conserved cysteine through the conserved F or W. Each record gives: clone size, CDR3 length, V gene, D gene, J gene, CDR3 protein, CDR3 DNA. D genes are given only for firm matches. Clone size, where shown, is once, few, many, or a class for clones that have expanded.

size: -
length: 11
V: TRBV27
D: -
J: TRBJ2-2
CDR3: CASSRSGELFF
DNA: TGTGCCAGCAGCCGTTCCGGGGAGCTGTTTTTT

size: -
length: 15
V: TRBV4-1
D: -
J: TRBJ1-2
CDR3: CASSQDFAGGYGYTF
DNA: TGCGCCAGCAGCCAAGATTTTGCCGGCGGCTATGGCTACACCTTC

size: -
length: 12
V: TRBV7-9
D: -
J: TRBJ2-1
CDR3: CASSRTINEQFF
DNA: TGTGCCAGCAGTAGGACTATCAATGAGCAGTTCTTC

size: -
length: 17
V: TRBV4-1
D: -
J: TRBJ1-5
CDR3: CASSQDGAGFSNQPQHF
DNA: TGCGCCAGCAGCCAAGATGGGGCAGGGTTCAGCAATCAGCCCCAGCATTTT

size: -
length: 13
V: TRBV27
D: -
J: TRBJ2-7
CDR3: CASSLGGFYEQYF
DNA: TGTGCCAGCAGTCTCGGGGGTTTCTACGAGCAGTACTTC

size: -
length: 15
V: TRBV6-6
D: -
J: TRBJ2-3
CDR3: CASSIRGSSTDTQYF
DNA: TGTGCCAGCAGTATTCGAGGGTCTAGCACAGATACGCAGTATTTT

size: -
length: 15
V: TRBV6-1
D: TRBD1
J: TRBJ2-1
CDR3: CASSEGWTGGDEQFF
DNA: TGTGCCAGCAGTGAAGGGTGGACAGGGGGCGATGAGCAGTTCTTC

size: -
length: 15
V: TRBV27
D: -
J: TRBJ2-3
CDR3: CASSLNIGSTDTQYF
DNA: TGTGCCAGCAGTTTAAATATTGGCAGCACAGATACGCAGTATTTT

size: -
length: 15
V: TRBV6-1
D: TRBD1
J: TRBJ1-5
CDR3: CASSEDRGVNQPQHF
DNA: TGTGCCAGCAGTGAGGACAGGGGAGTCAATCAGCCCCAGCATTTT

size: -
length: 13
V: TRBV6-1
D: TRBD1
J: TRBJ1-2
CDR3: CASSETGGIGYTF
DNA: TGTGCCAGCAGTGAAACAGGGGGCATCGGCTACACCTTC

size: -
length: 13
V: TRBV12-3/TRBV12-4
D: -
J: TRBJ2-2
CDR3: CAGDSRGTGELFF
DNA: TGTGCCGGGGACTCGCGGGGCACCGGGGAGCTGTTTTTT

size: -
length: 15
V: TRBV27
D: -
J: TRBJ1-3
CDR3: CASSLSAGTGNTIYF
DNA: TGTGCCAGCAGTTTATCCGCGGGGACTGGAAACACCATATATTTT

size: -
length: 16
V: TRBV5-4
D: -
J: TRBJ2-7
CDR3: CASSPDRLGSTYEQYF
DNA: TGTGCCAGCAGCCCTGACAGGTTAGGGAGCACCTACGAGCAGTACTTC

size: once
length: 16
V: TRBV6-5
D: -
J: TRBJ2-1
CDR3: CASSYRLTGSYNEQFF
DNA: TGTGCCAGCAGTTACCGTCTCACAGGCTCCTACAATGAGCAGTTCTTC

size: many
length: 13
V: TRBV27
D: -
J: TRBJ2-2
CDR3: CASSPGYAGELFF
DNA: TGTGCCAGCAGTCCGGGATACGCCGGGGAGCTGTTTTTT

size: -
length: 14
V: TRBV5-1
D: TRBD1
J: TRBJ2-7
CDR3: CASSITGGSYEQYF
DNA: TGCGCCAGCAGCATTACAGGGGGGTCCTACGAGCAGTACTTC

size: -
length: 14
V: TRBV4-1
D: -
J: TRBJ1-5
CDR3: CASSHAYSNQPQHF
DNA: TGCGCCAGCAGCCACGCCTATAGCAATCAGCCCCAGCATTTT

size: few
length: 13
V: TRBV5-1
D: -
J: TRBJ1-1
CDR3: CASSGTGSTEAFF
DNA: TGCGCCAGCAGCGGAACAGGGAGCACTGAAGCTTTCTTT

size: -
length: 11
V: TRBV7-6
D: -
J: TRBJ1-1
CDR3: CASSSYTEAFF
DNA: TGTGCCAGCAGCTCGTACACTGAAGCTTTCTTT

size: -
length: 12
V: TRBV5-1
D: TRBD1
J: TRBJ2-4
CDR3: CASTGTDSIQYF
DNA: TGCGCCAGTACCGGGACAGATAGCATTCAGTACTTC

size: -
length: 13
V: TRBV19
D: TRBD1
J: TRBJ1-5
CDR3: CAGATGRNQPQHF
DNA: TGTGCCGGGGCGACAGGGAGAAATCAGCCCCAGCATTTT

size: -
length: 11
V: TRBV3-1/TRBV3-2
D: -
J: TRBJ1-1
CDR3: CASSHEGEAFF
DNA: TGTGCCAGCAGCCACGAGGGTGAAGCTTTCTTT

size: -
length: 14
V: TRBV25-1
D: -
J: TRBJ1-2
CDR3: CASSMEWGRDGYTF
DNA: TGTGCCAGCAGTATGGAGTGGGGGCGAGATGGCTACACCTTC

size: few
length: 15
V: TRBV4-1
D: -
J: TRBJ2-7
CDR3: CASSLSLANPYEQYF
DNA: TGCGCCAGCAGCCTCTCCCTGGCCAACCCCTACGAGCAGTACTTC

size: -
length: 15
V: TRBV6-5
D: -
J: TRBJ2-1
CDR3: CASLFEPFYYNEQFF
DNA: TGTGCCAGCCTGTTTGAACCCTTCTATTACAATGAGCAGTTCTTC

size: -
length: 13
V: TRBV19
D: -
J: TRBJ2-1
CDR3: CASSPQGPGEQFF
DNA: TGTGCCAGTAGTCCACAGGGTCCGGGTGAGCAGTTCTTC

size: -
length: 13
V: TRBV4-2
D: TRBD2
J: TRBJ2-1
CDR3: CASSQNSGTEQFF
DNA: TGTGCCAGCAGCCAAAATAGCGGGACCGAGCAGTTCTTC

size: -
length: 13
V: TRBV9
D: -
J: TRBJ1-1
CDR3: CASSATLGVRAVF
DNA: TGTGCCAGCAGCGCCACTCTCGGGGTCCGGGCAGTCTTT

size: -
length: 13
V: TRBV7-9
D: TRBD1
J: TRBJ2-7
CDR3: CASSSGQTYEQYF
DNA: TGTGCCAGCAGCTCGGGACAGACCTACGAGCAGTACTTC

size: -
length: 15
V: TRBV27
D: -
J: TRBJ2-7
CDR3: CASSLQQPYTYEQYF
DNA: TGTGCCAGCAGTTTGCAACAGCCATACACCTACGAGCAGTACTTC

size: -
length: 13
V: TRBV19
D: -
J: TRBJ1-1
CDR3: CASSIVGTAGAFF
DNA: TGTGCCAGTAGTATAGTGGGAACAGCGGGAGCTTTCTTT

size: few
length: 12
V: TRBV5-6
D: -
J: TRBJ2-7
CDR3: CASSPLAGEQYF
DNA: TGTGCCAGCAGCCCACTGGCGGGAGAGCAGTACTTC

size: few
length: 13
V: TRBV20-1
D: -
J: TRBJ1-2
CDR3: CSASGGNNYGYTF
DNA: TGCAGTGCTAGTGGCGGCAACAACTATGGCTACACCTTC

size: -
length: 12
V: TRBV2
D: -
J: TRBJ2-3
CDR3: CASRQGSDTQYF
DNA: TGTGCCAGCAGGCAGGGGTCAGATACGCAGTATTTT

size: once
length: 14
V: TRBV5-1
D: TRBD2
J: TRBJ2-5
CDR3: CASSLDSSGRTQYF
DNA: TGCGCCAGCAGCTTGGATAGTAGCGGGAGGACCCAGTACTTC

size: -
length: 19
V: TRBV9
D: TRBD2
J: TRBJ2-2
CDR3: CASSATSGGANPNTGELFF
DNA: TGTGCCAGCAGCGCCACTAGCGGGGGGGCGAACCCGAACACCGGGGAGCTGTTTTTT

size: -
length: 15
V: TRBV28
D: TRBD1
J: TRBJ1-1
CDR3: CASSYSYRGWTEAFF
DNA: TGTGCCAGCAGCTATTCGTACAGGGGTTGGACTGAAGCTTTCTTT

size: -
length: 12
V: TRBV7-9
D: -
J: TRBJ1-1
CDR3: CASSPIHPGAFF
DNA: TGTGCCAGCAGCCCGATACACCCGGGGGCTTTCTTT

size: -
length: 17
V: TRBV9
D: -
J: TRBJ2-2
CDR3: CASSMRQGSSNTGELFF
DNA: TGTGCCAGCAGCATGCGGCAGGGGTCTTCGAACACCGGGGAGCTGTTTTTT

size: -
length: 14
V: TRBV4-1
D: -
J: TRBJ1-5
CDR3: CASSHPGGNQPQHF
DNA: TGCGCCAGCAGCCATCCGGGGGGCAATCAGCCCCAGCATTTT

size: -
length: 16
V: TRBV12-5
D: TRBD2
J: TRBJ2-3
CDR3: CASGLGDVAGGDTQYF
DNA: TGTGCTAGTGGTTTGGGAGACGTAGCGGGAGGGGATACGCAGTATTTT

size: -
length: 12
V: TRBV30
D: -
J: TRBJ1-4
CDR3: CAWSVQYEKLFF
DNA: TGTGCCTGGAGTGTACAGTATGAAAAACTGTTTTTT

size: -
length: 14
V: TRBV9
D: -
J: TRBJ1-2
CDR3: CASSLGRANYGYTF
DNA: TGTGCCAGCAGCTTGGGGAGGGCTAACTATGGCTACACCTTC

size: -
length: 14
V: TRBV9
D: TRBD1
J: TRBJ1-2
CDR3: CASSGTGTEYGYTF
DNA: TGTGCCAGCAGCGGAACCGGGACAGAGTATGGCTACACCTTC

size: -
length: 15
V: TRBV28
D: -
J: TRBJ1-1
CDR3: CASGGFARGNTEAFF
DNA: TGTGCCAGCGGTGGGTTTGCCAGGGGGAACACTGAAGCTTTCTTT

size: once
length: 11
V: TRBV6-6
D: -
J: TRBJ2-1
CDR3: CASSYNNEQFF
DNA: TGTGCCAGCAGTTATAATAATGAGCAGTTCTTC

size: -
length: 14
V: TRBV9
D: -
J: TRBJ1-2
CDR3: CASTRQITNYGYTF
DNA: TGTGCCAGCACCCGACAGATCACTAACTATGGCTACACCTTC

size: -
length: 17
V: TRBV28
D: TRBD1
J: TRBJ2-7
CDR3: CASGILPGQGWLGEQYF
DNA: TGTGCCAGCGGGATCTTACCGGGACAGGGATGGCTTGGCGAGCAGTACTTC

size: few
length: 14
V: TRBV19
D: -
J: TRBJ1-2
CDR3: CASSIAPDSLGYTF
DNA: TGTGCCAGTAGTATAGCCCCGGACAGTCTAGGCTACACCTTC

size: -
length: 15
V: TRBV19
D: -
J: TRBJ2-7
CDR3: CASSIVGGTAYEQYF
DNA: TGTGCCAGTAGTATAGTGGGCGGGACAGCATACGAGCAGTACTTC

size: once
length: 15
V: TRBV7-9
D: TRBD1
J: TRBJ1-4
CDR3: CASSRSTGGGEKLFF
DNA: TGTGCCAGCAGCCGAAGTACAGGGGGAGGGGAAAAACTGTTTTTT

size: -
length: 17
V: TRBV23-1
D: -
J: TRBJ1-4
CDR3: CASSQSGGGGTNEKLFF
DNA: TGCGCCAGCAGTCAATCCGGCGGCGGGGGAACTAATGAAAAACTGTTTTTT

size: -
length: 16
V: TRBV24-1
D: TRBD1
J: TRBJ1-2
CDR3: CATSEQDRGENYGYTF
DNA: TGTGCCACCAGTGAACAAGACAGGGGAGAAAACTATGGCTACACCTTC

size: -
length: 16
V: TRBV6-1
D: TRBD2
J: TRBJ2-2
CDR3: CASSETGGPYTGELFF
DNA: TGTGCCAGCAGTGAAACGGGGGGGCCATACACCGGGGAGCTGTTTTTT

size: -
length: 14
V: TRBV27
D: -
J: TRBJ2-2
CDR3: CASSLLAEAGELFF
DNA: TGTGCCAGCAGTTTATTAGCAGAGGCCGGGGAGCTGTTTTTT

size: -
length: 14
V: TRBV28
D: TRBD1
J: TRBJ1-1
CDR3: CASKPHRDRANAFF
DNA: TGTGCCAGCAAACCCCACCGGGACAGGGCGAACGCTTTCTTT

size: -
length: 15
V: TRBV6-1
D: -
J: TRBJ2-7
CDR3: CASSEYRGRRGEQYF
DNA: TGTGCCAGCAGTGAATACCGGGGAAGGAGAGGAGAGCAGTACTTC

size: -
length: 16
V: TRBV13
D: TRBD2
J: TRBJ2-7
CDR3: CASSFRTSGSVNEQYF
DNA: TGTGCCAGCAGCTTCCGGACTAGCGGGAGCGTCAACGAGCAGTACTTC